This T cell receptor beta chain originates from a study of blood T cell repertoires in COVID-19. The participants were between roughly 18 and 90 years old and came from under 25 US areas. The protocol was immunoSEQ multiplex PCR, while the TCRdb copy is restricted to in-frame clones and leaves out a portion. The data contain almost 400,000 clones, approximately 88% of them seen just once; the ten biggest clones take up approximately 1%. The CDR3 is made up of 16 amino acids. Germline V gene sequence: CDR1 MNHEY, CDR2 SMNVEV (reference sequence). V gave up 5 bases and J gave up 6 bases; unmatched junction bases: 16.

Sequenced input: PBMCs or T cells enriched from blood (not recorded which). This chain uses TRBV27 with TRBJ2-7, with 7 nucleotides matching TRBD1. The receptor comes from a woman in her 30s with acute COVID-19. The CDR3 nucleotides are TGTGCCAGCAGTGATCGATCCGGGACAGCTCCTTTCGAGCAGTACTTC. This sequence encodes CASSDRSGTAPFEQYF.